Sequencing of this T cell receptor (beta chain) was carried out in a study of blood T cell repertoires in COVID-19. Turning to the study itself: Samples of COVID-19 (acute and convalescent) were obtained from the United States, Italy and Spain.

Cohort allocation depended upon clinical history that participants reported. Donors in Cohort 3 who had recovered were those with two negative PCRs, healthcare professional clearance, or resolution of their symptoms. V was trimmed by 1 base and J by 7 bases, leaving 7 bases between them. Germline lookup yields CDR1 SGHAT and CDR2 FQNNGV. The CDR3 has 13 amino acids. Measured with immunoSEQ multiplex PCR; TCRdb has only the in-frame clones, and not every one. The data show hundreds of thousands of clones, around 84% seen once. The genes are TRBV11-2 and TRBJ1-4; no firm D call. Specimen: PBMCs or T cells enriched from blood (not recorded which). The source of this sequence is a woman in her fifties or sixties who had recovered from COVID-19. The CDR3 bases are TGTGCCAGCAGCTTAGTGAGGGTTGAAAAACTGTTTTTT. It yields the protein CASSLVRVEKLFF.